Detailed here is one TCR beta chain. This clonotype was recorded at least ten times. Which antigen it targets is not known. Nothing much larger sits one base from this clone, and base qualities are not available. The data were taken from a study of kidney transplant recipient with SARS-CoV-2 infection (dated by TCRdb to the early 2020s). In light of the paper, this sample's time point label describes: pre-pandemic baseline sample and day 111 after first positive SARS-CoV-2 test. Unmatched junction bases come to 6, with V trimmed by 4 bases and J by 8 bases. Per the germline V gene, MDHEN is the CDR1 and SYDVKM is the CDR2. The CDR3 measures 14 amino acids from cysteine to phenylalanine. The sequence is cut down to CDR3 DNA, 42 bases in frame from base 1. TCRdb names Illumina MiSeq as the instrument used. Profiling of the peripheral T cell repertoire targeted human TCRbeta genes. The source study handled its data this way. Beta-binomial modelling was used to test for differences in clonotype abundance while accounting for variability over time. Expanded clonotypes were screened against the ImmuneCODE reference database of SARS-CoV-2-associated TCRs and were mapped to viral genome regions. Further repertoire analyses covered TRBV gene usage, CDR3 length, CDR3 amino acid overlap between time points, clonotype abundance distributions and Jaccard similarity. The public reads were quality trimmed at Q25 with fastp and then assembled into clones with MiXCR by TCRdb, keeping productive beta chains. Every entry covers one CDR3 protein and lists the most common genes and DNA from its rows. The V and J calls here are based on TCRdb, not the publication. This sample is represented by 200,000 to 250,000 distinct CDR3 sequences; around 26% of them were singletons. The ten largest clonotypes hold 6% to 8.5% of the sample.

This specimen consisted of a blood sample, obtained at baseline and between days 110 and 120 from a kidney transplant recipient. Recombination linked TRBV28 to TRBJ2-1; TRBD1 lines up with 9 middle nucleotides. The TCR sequence derives from a young adult male patient who had COVID-19 and was a kidney transplant recipient. It is possible that, after a transplant, some T cells come from the graft donor. The DNA reads TGTGCCAGCAGTTCCCCGGGACAGGGACATGAGCAGTTCTTC. The encoded protein is CASSSPGQGHEQFF.